This T cell receptor beta chain was profiled in a study of blood T cell repertoires in COVID-19. Study details: Acute-phase and convalescent COVID-19 samples originated in the United States, Italy and Spain. The cDNA or gDNA used as material had been derived from T cells, B-cell-depleted T cells, or PBMCs.

In the authors' methods: Reference gene primer amplification gave nucleated cell count estimates. Using immunoSEQ multiplex PCR, the repertoire was profiled, and TCRdb retains in-frame clones only, with some absent. Clone size and V and J calls were adopted from that table, with D and trimming inferred from the DNA. Of about 240,000 clones in the sample, roughly 80% were seen once. The sequencing sample was made of peripheral blood. The origin of this receptor is a woman of 80 years or more with acute or convalescent COVID-19.

The CDR3 loop reads CASSDGTGSNGYTF. CDR3 coding DNA: TGTGCCAGCTCAGATGGGACAGGGTCGAATGGCTACACCTTC. This sequence joins TRBV18 and TRBJ1-2; 9 positions match TRBD1. Germline V gene data show CDR1 as KGHSH and CDR2 as LQKENI. Losses at the gene ends were 5 bases for V and 6 bases for J; bases not matched to a gene: 7. There are 14 residues in the CDR3.